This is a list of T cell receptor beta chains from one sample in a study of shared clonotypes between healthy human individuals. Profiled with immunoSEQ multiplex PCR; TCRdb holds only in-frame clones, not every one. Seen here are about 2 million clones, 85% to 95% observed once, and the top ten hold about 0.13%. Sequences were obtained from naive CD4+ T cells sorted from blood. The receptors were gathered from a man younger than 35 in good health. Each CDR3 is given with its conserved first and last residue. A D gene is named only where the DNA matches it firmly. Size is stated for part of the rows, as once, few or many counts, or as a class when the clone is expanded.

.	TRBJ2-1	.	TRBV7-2	CASSERVPLRNEQFF	TGTGCCAGCAGCGAGCGGGTTCCCCTTCGGAATGAGCAGTTCTTC
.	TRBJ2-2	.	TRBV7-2	CASSLAEGTGELFF	TGTGCCAGCAGCTTAGCGGAAGGGACTGGGGAGCTGTTTTTT
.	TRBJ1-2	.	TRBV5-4	CASSLAINNGYTF	TGTGCCAGCAGCTTGGCCATTAACAATGGCTACACCTTC
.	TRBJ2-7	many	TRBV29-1	CSVEVGRVEQYF	TGCAGCGTTGAAGTCGGCAGGGTAGAGCAGTACTTC
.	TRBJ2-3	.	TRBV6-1	CASKMRGQPDTQYF	TGTGCCAGCAAAATGAGGGGCCAGCCAGATACGCAGTATTTT
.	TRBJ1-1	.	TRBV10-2	CASSESWGTGTEAFF	TGCGCCAGCAGTGAGTCATGGGGTACCGGGACTGAAGCTTTCTTT
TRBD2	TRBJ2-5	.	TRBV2	CASRRTSGSGSETQYF	TGTGCCAGCAGACGGACTAGCGGGAGCGGGAGTGAGACCCAGTACTTC
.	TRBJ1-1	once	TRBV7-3	CASSLLEGVGTEAFF	TGTGCCAGCAGCTTATTAGAGGGAGTTGGCACTGAAGCTTTCTTT
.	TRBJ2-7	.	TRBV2	CASSGPREYEQYF	TGTGCCAGCAGTGGTCCTAGGGAATACGAGCAGTACTTC
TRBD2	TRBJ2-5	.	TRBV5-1	CASSLGPLATGETQYF	TGCGCCAGCAGCTTGGGTCCACTAGCGACGGGAGAGACCCAGTACTTC
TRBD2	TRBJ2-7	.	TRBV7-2	CASSLARAGGSYEQYF	TGTGCCAGCAGCTTAGCTCGAGCGGGAGGCTCCTACGAGCAGTACTTC
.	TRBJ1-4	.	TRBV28	CASSGQPTEKLFF	TGTGCCAGCAGCGGGCAGCCCACAGAAAAACTGTTTTTT
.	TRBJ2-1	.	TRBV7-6	CASSLDKGQQFF	TGTGCCAGCAGCTTAGACAAAGGCCAGCAGTTCTTC
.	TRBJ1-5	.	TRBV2	CASSEFRDQPQHF	TGTGCCAGCAGTGAGTTTCGGGATCAGCCCCAGCATTTT
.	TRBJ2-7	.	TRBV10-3	CAASPYGVEYEQYF	TGTGCCGCATCCCCGTACGGGGTCGAATACGAGCAGTACTTC
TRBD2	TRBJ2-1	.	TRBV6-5	CASSYGTSGGDEQFF	TGTGCCAGCAGTTACGGGACTAGCGGGGGGGATGAGCAGTTCTTC
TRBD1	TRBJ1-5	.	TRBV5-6	CASSFTGVLSQPQHF	TGTGCCAGCAGCTTCACAGGGGTTCTTAGTCAGCCCCAGCATTTT
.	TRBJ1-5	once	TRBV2	CASSAEAGNQPQHF	TGTGCCAGCAGCGCAGAGGCAGGCAATCAGCCCCAGCATTTT
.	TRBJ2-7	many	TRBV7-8	CASSSRYPYEQYF	TGTGCCAGCAGCTCTAGGTACCCCTACGAGCAGTACTTC